This T cell receptor beta chain stems from a study of shared clonotypes between healthy human individuals. Study context: CD4 naive and memory got three plates each, CD8 naive two, CD8 memory one.

It was at deep level that the assay was run. The assay was immunoSEQ multiplex PCR, and TCRdb's table has in-frame clones only and misses some. This table has 600,000 to 800,000 clones, over 55% appearing once. Germline V gene lookup returns CDR1 SSHAT and CDR2 FNYEAQ (reference sequence). J gave up 4 bases and V 0 bases, and 9 bases lay outside the gene matches. The CDR3 extends over 18 amino acids. Sequencing input: memory CD4+ T cells sorted from blood. Subset defined: CD45RA-negative fraction. The sequence derives from a woman in her 30s in good health. The V gene is TRBV7-7, the J gene TRBJ2-1; 10 bases line up with TRBD2. CDR3 DNA sequence: TGTGCCAGCAGCTTAGCGGCTAGCGGGAGTTGGGGGTACAATGAGCAGTTCTTC. This codes for CASSLAASGSWGYNEQFF.